The entry that follows covers one TCR beta chain sequence. What antigen it recognizes has not been identified. No base qualities exist here, and no much larger clone lies one base off it. To demonstrate the VDJtools post-analysis software, TCR beta repertoires were profiled from the peripheral blood of roughly 14 young patients with multiple sclerosis. The multiple sclerosis patients were children and adolescents ranging in age from 6 to 15 years. Library construction relied on PCR. TCRdb lists the instrument as Illumina HiSeq 2500. To reduce PCR and sequencing biases, unique molecular identifiers were incorporated into the TCR beta cDNA libraries. About 500,000 cDNA molecules were obtained per 1 to 10 million input T cells, so each molecule approximated one T cell. The patient libraries were prepared and sequenced with the same protocol used for the earlier healthy control dataset. Samples belonging to the same batch were prepared together, multiplexed and sequenced on a shared HiSeq lane. Per the original workflow: MIGEC handled the raw barcoded reads, throwing out single-read molecular identifier groups before consensus assembly and CDR3 extraction. Clonotype tables were post-analysed with VDJtools, normalizing diversity by down-sampling all datasets to the smallest sample size. Repertoire overlap clustering matched CDR3 amino acid but not nucleotide sequences to correct batch-related cross-sample contamination. In TCRdb, the public reads were trimmed at Q25 with fastp and aligned with MiXCR, with productive beta chains retained. When rows share a CDR3 protein, they turn into one entry using the most common DNA and genes. The V and J calls were determined by TCRdb, not by the authors. In all, the sample holds roughly 870,000 distinct CDR3 sequences, and about 57% of those were seen once. Together, the top ten hold approximately 4.5% of the sample.

This specimen comes from a study of post-analysis software for immune sequencing data (dated by TCRdb to the mid-2010s). Concerning the study at large: Disease courses on record covered relapsing-remitting, secondary progressive and progressive-relapsing multiple sclerosis, though some patients had no subtype annotation. Patient repertoires were compared against roughly 11 previously published healthy control repertoires from donors aged about 6 to 27 years. A subset of samples was prepared in parallel using single-end sample barcoding, then pooled and co-amplified after Illumina adapter ligation.

The paper's findings and limits, for the study overall: Significantly higher frequencies in patients than in controls were found for five or six TRBV segments, including TRBV5-6, TRBV5-1 and TRBV20-1. Strong co-clustering of samples prepared in the same batch was shown by direct clustering with F measure, prompting a batch-effect correction. Compared with controls, multiple sclerosis patients had significantly lower normalized Chao1 diversity, a finding suggesting substantial peripheral T-cell clonal expansion. The multiple sclerosis patient group was slightly younger than the control group.

From cysteine to phenylalanine, the CDR3 is 14 amino acids long. The read is trimmed to its CDR3 DNA, 42 bases read in frame from base 1. CDR1 and CDR2 are drawn from the germline V gene: MNHNS, SASEGT. V lost 5 bases and J lost 1 base; the stretch between them is 11 bases long. Sequencing input: blood. The chain was built from TRBV6-1 and TRBJ2-5; the D gene remains uncertain. This receptor was taken from a girl between 10 and 17 years old with multiple sclerosis. The CDR3 region has the sequence CASSQPDSQETQYF. The nucleotide sequence reads as follows: TGTGCCAGCAGTCAACCCGACTCCCAAGAGACCCAGTACTTC.